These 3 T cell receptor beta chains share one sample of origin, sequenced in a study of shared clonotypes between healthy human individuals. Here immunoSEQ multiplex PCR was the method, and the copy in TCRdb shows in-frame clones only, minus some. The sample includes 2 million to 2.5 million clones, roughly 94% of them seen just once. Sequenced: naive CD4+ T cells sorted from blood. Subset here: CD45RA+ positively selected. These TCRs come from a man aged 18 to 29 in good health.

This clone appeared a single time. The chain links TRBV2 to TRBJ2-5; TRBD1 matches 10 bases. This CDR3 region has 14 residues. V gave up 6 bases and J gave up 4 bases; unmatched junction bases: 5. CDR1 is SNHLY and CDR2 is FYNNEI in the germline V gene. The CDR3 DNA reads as TGTGCCAGCAGGGGGACAGGGGCGGGAGAGACCCAGTACTTC. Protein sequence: CASRGTGAGETQYF.

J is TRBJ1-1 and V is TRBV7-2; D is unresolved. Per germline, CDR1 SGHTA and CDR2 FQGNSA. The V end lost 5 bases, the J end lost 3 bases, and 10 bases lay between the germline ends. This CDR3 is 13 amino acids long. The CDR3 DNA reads TGTGCCAGCAGCCCCGCCGTTCACACTGAAGCTTTCTTT. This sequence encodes CASSPAVHTEAFF. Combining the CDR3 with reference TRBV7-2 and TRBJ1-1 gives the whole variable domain GAGVSQSPSNKVTEKGKDVELRCDPISGHTALYWYRQSLGQGLEFLIYFQGNSAPDKSGLPSDRFSAERTGGSVSTLTIQRTQQEDSAVYLCASSPAVHTEAFFGQGTRLTVV.

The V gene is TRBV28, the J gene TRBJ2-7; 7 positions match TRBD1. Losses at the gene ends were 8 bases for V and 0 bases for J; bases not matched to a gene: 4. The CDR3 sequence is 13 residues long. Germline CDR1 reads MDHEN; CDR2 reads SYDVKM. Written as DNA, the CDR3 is TGTGCCAGCCTGACAGGGAACTCCTACGAGCAGTACTTC. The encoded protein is CASLTGNSYEQYF.